Below, 16 T cell receptor beta chains from the same sample are listed, as sequenced in a study of T cell responses to AZD1222 COVID-19 vaccine. The data were produced by immunoSEQ multiplex PCR, yet TCRdb's version contains in-frame clones alone and is incomplete. The table shows tens of thousands of clones, with around nine tenths occurring only once. Specimen: peripheral blood, collected 28 days after the second AZD1222 dose. These receptors all come from an adult who received the AZD1222 COVID-19 vaccine.

V gene TRBV7-8 combines with J gene TRBJ1-1; D might be TRBD1 (6 bases). Between the trimmed V and J ends, which lost 4 bases and 1 base, there was a span of 10 bases. In germline, CDR1 is SGHVS, CDR2 FQNEAQ. This CDR3 is 14 amino acids long. CDR3 bases: TGTGCCAGCAGCTCGCTGACAGGGAACACTGAAGCTTTCTTT. This sequence encodes CASSSLTGNTEAFF.

This rearrangement joins TRBV15 to TRBJ2-7; D is unresolved. Deletions cut 1 base from V and 0 bases from J, with 10 bases between. Germline lookup yields CDR1 LNHNV and CDR2 YYDKDF (reference sequence). This CDR3 is 15 amino acids long. In DNA form, the CDR3 reads TGTGCCACCAGCAGAGCGGACGGTAGCTCCTACGAGCAGTACTTC. Its translation: CATSRADGSSYEQYF.

The rearrangement joins TRBV2 to TRBJ2-1, with TRBD2 matching over 7 bases. J lost 11 bases, V lost 7 bases, and 14 bases had no gene match. The CDR3 is 14 amino acids. Germline V gene data show CDR1 as SNHLY and CDR2 as FYNNEI. CDR3 protein: CASTPWGGGGQQFF. CDR3 sequence (DNA): TGTGCCAGCACCCCGTGGGGGGGAGGTGGTCAGCAGTTCTTC.

This clone showed up just once. The chain uses TRBV19 and TRBJ1-5; D remains ambiguous. V was pared by 2 bases and J by 0 bases, with 5 bases between. Germline V gives CDR1 LNHDA, CDR2 SQIVND (reference sequence). CDR3 length: 14 residues. This CDR3 reads CASSIKYSNQPQHF. CDR3 in DNA: TGTGCCAGTAGTATAAAGTATAGCAATCAGCCCCAGCATTTT.

The chain joins TRBV4-1 to TRBJ1-1; D ambiguous. The ends were cut back, 4 bases at V and 0 bases at J, with 6 bases in the middle. Germline lookup yields CDR1 MGHRA and CDR2 YSYEKL. This CDR3 is 13 amino acids long. CDR3 residues: CASSLGMNTEAFF. The CDR3 DNA reads TGCGCCAGCAGCCTGGGGATGAACACTGAAGCTTTCTTT.

The chain uses TRBV9 and TRBJ2-5; tentatively, D is TRBD2 (6 bases). Germline-derived CDR1 and CDR2 are SGDLS and YYNGEE. Trimming took 4 bases from V and 0 from J, leaving 13 bases between them. There are 15 residues in the CDR3. The CDR3 is CASSPYRGYQETQYF. Written as DNA, the CDR3 is TGTGCCAGCAGCCCATACCGGGGGTACCAAGAGACCCAGTACTTC.

The gene calls are TRBV19 and TRBJ2-1; 12 bases agree with TRBD2. V shed 6 bases, J shed 8 bases, and the junction held 8 bases outside the gene matches. Per germline, CDR1 LNHDA and CDR2 SQIVND (reference sequence). The CDR3 has 15 amino acids. The CDR3 nucleotides read TGTGCCAGTAGGACGACTAGCGGGAGATCGGATGAGCAGTTCTTC. This translates into CASRTTSGRSDEQFF.

Regarding this clone: The germline gene is not matched at one end of the junction; a read error may be the cause. This sequence joins TRBV19 and TRBJ2-1; D gene unclear. Germline CDR1 is LNHDA and CDR2 is SQIVND (reference sequence). This CDR3 is built from 13 residues. The CDR3 region has the DNA TGTGCCAGTAGTATGCGTGGGCACAATGAGCAGCTCTTC. Protein: CASSMRGHNEQLF.

The chain uses TRBV7-6 and TRBJ2-1; 11 bases line up with TRBD2. CDR3 length: 18 residues. Germline assignment: CDR1 SGHVS and CDR2 FNYEAQ. The trim removed 1 base at V and 0 bases at J, leaving 5 bases unmatched. The CDR3 sequence is CASSLGLAGPSSYNEQFF. The CDR3, as DNA: TGTGCCAGCAGCTTAGGACTAGCGGGGCCTAGCTCCTACAATGAGCAGTTCTTC.

The chain recombines TRBV27 with TRBJ1-6; 8 bases agree with TRBD1. Germline assignment: CDR1 MNHEY and CDR2 SMNVEV (reference sequence). The CDR3 contains 14 residues. Trimming at V came to 7 bases and at J to 10 bases, leaving 9 bases not matched to a gene. CDR3 amino acids: CASTQDRVGSPLHF. The CDR3 DNA sequence: TGTGCCAGCACCCAGGACAGGGTAGGCTCACCCCTCCACTTT.

The V call is TRBV6-2 or TRBV6-3, the J call TRBJ2-7; D might be TRBD1 (6 bases). The V and J ends lost 2 bases and 0 bases respectively, with 14 bases between them. The CDR3 totals 16 residues. Germline CDR1 MNHEY, CDR2 SVGEGT. The CDR3 sequence: CASSYGPTGSSYEQYF. In DNA, the CDR3 is TGTGCCAGCAGTTACGGACCGACAGGAAGCTCCTACGAGCAGTACTTC.

The rearrangement uses TRBV7-2 and TRBJ2-1, with D unclear. Germline CDR1 reads SGHTA; CDR2 reads FQGNSA. Trimming pared 4 bases from V and 7 bases from J, leaving 11 bases between. The CDR3 loop spans 13 amino acids. CDR3 nucleotide sequence: TGTGCCAGCAGCTCCCGCGTAGGAAATGAGCAGTTCTTC. This gives the protein CASSSRVGNEQFF. Full variable domain (outside the CDR3, taken from reference TRBV7-2 and TRBJ2-1): GAGVSQSPSNKVTEKGKDVELRCDPISGHTALYWYRQSLGQGLEFLIYFQGNSAPDKSGLPSDRFSAERTGGSVSTLTIQRTQQEDSAVYLCASSSRVGNEQFFGPGTRLTVL.

The genes are TRBV27 and TRBJ1-3; no clear D gene. CDR1 and CDR2 from the germline V gene are MNHEY and SMNVEV (reference sequence). This CDR3 has 14 residues. V lost 2 bases, J lost 1 base, and 6 bases lay in between. This CDR3 is CASSLSESGNTIYF. In DNA, the CDR3 is TGTGCCAGCAGTTTAAGCGAATCTGGAAACACCATATATTTT.

This clone was counted between two and nine times. The chain carries TRBV6-5 and TRBJ2-7; D call uncertain. Trimming removed 2 bases at V and 7 bases at J, with 21 bases between. CDR1 is MNHEY and CDR2 is SVGAGI in the germline V gene. This CDR3 has 16 residues. DNA for the CDR3: TGTGCCAGCAGTTACATTGAGTTTGGAGCAGCCAGAGAGCAGTACTTC. It codes for CASSYIEFGAAREQYF.

The chain joins TRBV24-1 to TRBJ2-1; 11 bases fit TRBD1. Germline trimming cut 1 base from V and 7 bases from J; bases unmatched to any gene: 5. This CDR3 comprises 16 residues. Per germline, CDR1 KGHDR and CDR2 SFDVKD. This CDR3 reads CATSDFLGQGANEQFF. The DNA for the CDR3 is TGTGCCACCAGTGATTTCCTCGGACAGGGGGCAAATGAGCAGTTCTTC.

This clone was picked up a small number of times. This chain connects TRBV7-2 to TRBJ2-7, with TRBD2 identical over 8 bases. The trim removed 6 bases at V and 3 bases at J, leaving 7 bases unmatched. Germline assignment: CDR1 SGHTA and CDR2 FQGNSA. CDR3 size: 14 residues. CDR3 DNA sequence: TGTGCCAGCAGGGTCGGGAGCGGGGGCTACGAGCAGTACTTC. Protein sequence: CASRVGSGGYEQYF.